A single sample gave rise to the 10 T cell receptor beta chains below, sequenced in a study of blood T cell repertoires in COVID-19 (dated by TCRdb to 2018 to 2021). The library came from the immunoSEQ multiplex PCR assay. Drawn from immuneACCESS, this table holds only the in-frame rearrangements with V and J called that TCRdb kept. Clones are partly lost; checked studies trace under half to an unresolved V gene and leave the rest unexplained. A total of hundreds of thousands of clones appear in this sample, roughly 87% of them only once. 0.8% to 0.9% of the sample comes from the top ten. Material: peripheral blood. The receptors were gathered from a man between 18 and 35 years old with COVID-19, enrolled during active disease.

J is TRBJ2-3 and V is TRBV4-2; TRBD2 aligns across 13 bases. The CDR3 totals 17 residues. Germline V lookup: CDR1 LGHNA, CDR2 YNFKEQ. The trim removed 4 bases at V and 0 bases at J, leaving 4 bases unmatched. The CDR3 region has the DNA TGTGCCAGCAGCCCCGGGACTAGCGGGGCTAGCACAGATACGCAGTATTTT. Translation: CASSPGTSGASTDTQYF.

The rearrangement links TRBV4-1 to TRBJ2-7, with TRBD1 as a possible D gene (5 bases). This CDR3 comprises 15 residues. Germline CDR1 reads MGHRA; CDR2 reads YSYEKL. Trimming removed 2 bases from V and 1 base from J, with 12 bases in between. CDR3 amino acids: CASSQSSAGSYEQYF. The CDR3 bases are TGCGCCAGCAGCCAAAGTAGTGCAGGGTCCTACGAGCAGTACTTC.

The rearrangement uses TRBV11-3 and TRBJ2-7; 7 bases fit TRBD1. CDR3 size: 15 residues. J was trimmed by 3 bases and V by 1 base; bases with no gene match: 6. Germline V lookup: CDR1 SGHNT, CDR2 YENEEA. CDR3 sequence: CASSLGRDSYYEQYF. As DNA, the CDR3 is TGTGCCAGCAGCTTAGGACGGGACAGCTACTACGAGCAGTACTTC.

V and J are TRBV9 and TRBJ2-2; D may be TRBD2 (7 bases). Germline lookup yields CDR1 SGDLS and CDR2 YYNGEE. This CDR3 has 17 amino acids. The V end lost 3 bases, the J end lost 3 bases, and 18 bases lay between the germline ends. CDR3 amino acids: CASSARSGGLDTGELFF. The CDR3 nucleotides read TGTGCCAGCAGCGCCCGATCCGGGGGGCTCGACACCGGGGAGCTGTTTTTT.

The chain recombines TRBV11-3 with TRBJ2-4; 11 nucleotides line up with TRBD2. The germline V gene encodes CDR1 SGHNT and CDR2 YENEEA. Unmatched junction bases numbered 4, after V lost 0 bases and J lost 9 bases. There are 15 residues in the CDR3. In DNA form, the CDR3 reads TGTGCCAGCAGCTTAGATAGCGGGAGGGCCGGCATTCAGTACTTC. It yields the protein CASSLDSGRAGIQYF.

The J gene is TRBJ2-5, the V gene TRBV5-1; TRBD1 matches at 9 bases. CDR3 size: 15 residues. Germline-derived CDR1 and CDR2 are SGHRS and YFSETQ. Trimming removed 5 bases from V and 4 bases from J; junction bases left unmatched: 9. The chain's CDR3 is CASRKNRGHSETQYF. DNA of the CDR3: TGCGCCAGCAGGAAGAACAGGGGGCATTCAGAGACCCAGTACTTC.

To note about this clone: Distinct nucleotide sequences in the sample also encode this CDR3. CDR3 protein: CASSPRVNTEAFF. The CDR3 DNA sequence: TGCGCCAGCAGCCCCAGGGTCAACACTGAAGCTTTCTTT. This rearrangement joins TRBV5-1 to TRBJ1-1; the D gene is possibly TRBD1 (5 bases). The germline V and J ends were trimmed by 4 bases and 2 bases, with 9 bases remaining between them. This CDR3 has 13 residues. CDR1 is SGHRS and CDR2 is YFSETQ in the germline V gene.

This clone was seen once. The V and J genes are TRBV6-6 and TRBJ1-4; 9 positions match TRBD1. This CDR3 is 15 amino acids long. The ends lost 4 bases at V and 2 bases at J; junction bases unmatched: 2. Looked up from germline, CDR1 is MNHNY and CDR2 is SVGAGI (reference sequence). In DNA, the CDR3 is TGTGCCAGCAGTTGGACAGGGGAGACTAATGAAAAACTGTTTTTT. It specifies CASSWTGETNEKLFF.

In nucleotides, the CDR3 is TGTGCCAGCAGCACAAAAATAGCGGGAGGTTCGGGTGAGCAGTTCTTC. This sequence encodes CASSTKIAGGSGEQFF. The chain is built from TRBV7-2 and TRBJ2-1; 10 nucleotides align to TRBD2. From germline, CDR1 is SGHTA and CDR2 FQGNSA. J lost 9 bases, V lost 5 bases, and 13 bases had no gene match. The CDR3 extends over 16 amino acids.

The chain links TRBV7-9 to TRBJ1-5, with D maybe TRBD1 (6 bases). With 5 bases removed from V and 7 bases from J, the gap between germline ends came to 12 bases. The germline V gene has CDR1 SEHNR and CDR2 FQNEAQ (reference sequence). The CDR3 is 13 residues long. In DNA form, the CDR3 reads TGTGCCAGCAGCCTACAGGGCGCCCAGCCCCAGCATTTT. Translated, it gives CASSLQGAQPQHF. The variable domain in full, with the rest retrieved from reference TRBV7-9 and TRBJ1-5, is DTGVSQNPRHKITKRGQNVTFRCDPISEHNRLYWYRQTLGQGPEFLTYFQNEAQLEKSRLLSDRFSAERPKGSFSTLEIQRTEQGDSAMYLCASSLQGAQPQHFGDGTRLSIL.